This TCR beta chain was recorded in a study of cytomegalovirus exposure and HLA in healthy donors. Study-wide background: The Caucasian-associated ancestry cluster held more than 80% of 398 genotyped donors.

Germline CDR1 and CDR2: MNHNS and SASEGT. V gave up 0 bases and J gave up 7 bases, with 9 bases separating them. This CDR3 has 13 residues. Regarding the study as a whole: Rarity held for most TCR sequences, but there were some public TCRs that occurred in many donors. Several of the most significant clusters appeared, in a later analysis, to be linked to common viral pathogens.

The PCR used 60 Vbeta and 13 Jbeta primers. Profiling relied on immunoSEQ multiplex PCR, and the TCRdb table lists in-frame clones only, not all of them. Here the sample spans 140,000 to 150,000 clones, 73% being singletons. On this clone itself: The antigen is not known.

The rearrangement joins TRBV6-1 to TRBJ1-2; possible D gene TRBD1, 5 bases. The sequenced sample consisted of PBMCs. The TCR comes from a woman aged 18-35 years in good health and CMV-seronegative. The CDR3 sequence is CASSEASGPGYTF. In DNA form, the CDR3 reads TGTGCCAGCAGTGAAGCATCAGGGCCTGGCTACACCTTC.